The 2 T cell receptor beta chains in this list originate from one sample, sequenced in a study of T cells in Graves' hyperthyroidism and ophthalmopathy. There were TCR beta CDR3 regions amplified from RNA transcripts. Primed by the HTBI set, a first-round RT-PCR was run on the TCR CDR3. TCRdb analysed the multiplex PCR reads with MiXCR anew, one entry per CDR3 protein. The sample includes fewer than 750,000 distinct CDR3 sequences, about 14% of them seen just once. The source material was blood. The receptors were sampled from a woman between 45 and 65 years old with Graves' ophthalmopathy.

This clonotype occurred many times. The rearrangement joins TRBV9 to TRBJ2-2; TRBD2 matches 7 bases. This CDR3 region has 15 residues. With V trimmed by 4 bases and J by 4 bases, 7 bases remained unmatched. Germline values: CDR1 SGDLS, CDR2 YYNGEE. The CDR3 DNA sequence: TGTGCCAGCAGCTCAAAGGGAGGGCCCACCGGGGAGCTGTTTTTT. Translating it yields CASSSKGGPTGELFF. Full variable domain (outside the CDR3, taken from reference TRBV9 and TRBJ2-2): DSGVTQTPKHLITATGQRVTLRCSPRSGDLSVYWYQQSLDQGLQFLIQYYNGEERAKGNILERFSAQQFPDLHSELNLSSLELGDSALYFCASSSKGGPTGELFFGEGSRLTVL.

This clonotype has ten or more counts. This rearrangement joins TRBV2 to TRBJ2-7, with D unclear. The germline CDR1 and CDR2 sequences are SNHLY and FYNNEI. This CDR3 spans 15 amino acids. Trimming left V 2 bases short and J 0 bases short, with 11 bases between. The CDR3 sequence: CASSETRLGSYEQYF. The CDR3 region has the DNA TGTGCCAGCAGTGAAACACGGTTAGGCTCCTACGAGCAGTACTTC.